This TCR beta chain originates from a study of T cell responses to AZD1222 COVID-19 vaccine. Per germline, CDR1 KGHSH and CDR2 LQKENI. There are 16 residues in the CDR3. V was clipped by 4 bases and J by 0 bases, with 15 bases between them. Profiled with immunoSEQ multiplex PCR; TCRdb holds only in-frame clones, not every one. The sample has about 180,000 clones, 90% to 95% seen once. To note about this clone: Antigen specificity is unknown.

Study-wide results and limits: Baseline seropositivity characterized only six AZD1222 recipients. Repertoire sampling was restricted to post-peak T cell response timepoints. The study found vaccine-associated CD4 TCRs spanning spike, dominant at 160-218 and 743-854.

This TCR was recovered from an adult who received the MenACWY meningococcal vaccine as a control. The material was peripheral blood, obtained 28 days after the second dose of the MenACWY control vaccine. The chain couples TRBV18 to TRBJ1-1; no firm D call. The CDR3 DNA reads TGTGCCAGCTCACTCAGCGTCGGTTCGGTGAACACTGAAGCTTTCTTT. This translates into CASSLSVGSVNTEAFF.